This T cell receptor beta chain emerged from a study of blood T cell repertoires in COVID-19. Study summary: Collection of acute and convalescent COVID-19 samples took place in the United States, Italy and Spain. PBMCs, B-cell-depleted T cells, or T cells were the source of the cDNA or gDNA that made up the material.

V shed 0 bases and J shed 0 bases, with 7 bases lying between them. Germline loops: CDR1 SGDLS, CDR2 YYNGEE. The CDR3 contains 15 residues. Study processing details: Amplification of reference gene primers provided the estimated nucleated cell counts. Profiled with immunoSEQ multiplex PCR; TCRdb holds only in-frame clones, not every one. Clonal size and the V and J genes are those of that table, whereas D and trimming came from the DNA. The profile shows some 120,000 clones, 75% to 90% of them singletons. The table lists this clone with a count of one. The sample was peripheral blood. This chain joins TRBV9 and TRBJ2-1; D is ambiguous. This sequence originates from a man aged 30 to 39 with acute or convalescent COVID-19. The CDR3 DNA is TGTGCCAGCAGCGTAGTAGATAGCTCCTACAATGAGCAGTTCTTC. The encoded protein is CASSVVDSSYNEQFF.